This T cell receptor (beta chain) was identified in a study of naive and memory T cell subsets. Ligated cDNA underwent four rounds of PCR with nested alpha and beta constant region primers and SP2. One entry per CDR3 protein results from TCRdb running MiXCR on the 5' RACE reads. Among approximately 52,000 distinct CDR3 sequences, approximately 4.5% were seen once, and the ten largest hold around 0.84%. The library had UMIs added by 3' ligation of an oligonucleotide to TCR cDNA. This clonotype has at least ten counts. Trimming removed 6 bases from V and 3 bases from J; junction bases left unmatched: 10. The CDR3 contains 14 residues. The germline CDR1 and CDR2 sequences are SQVTM and ANQGSEA.

This clonotype originated in a female donor in good health. This chain links TRBV29-1 with TRBJ2-7; 8 positions match TRBD2. The CDR3 loop reads CSVARTAGVYEQYF. Here the CDR3 DNA reads TGCAGCGTCGCCAGGACAGCGGGGGTCTACGAGCAGTACTTC.